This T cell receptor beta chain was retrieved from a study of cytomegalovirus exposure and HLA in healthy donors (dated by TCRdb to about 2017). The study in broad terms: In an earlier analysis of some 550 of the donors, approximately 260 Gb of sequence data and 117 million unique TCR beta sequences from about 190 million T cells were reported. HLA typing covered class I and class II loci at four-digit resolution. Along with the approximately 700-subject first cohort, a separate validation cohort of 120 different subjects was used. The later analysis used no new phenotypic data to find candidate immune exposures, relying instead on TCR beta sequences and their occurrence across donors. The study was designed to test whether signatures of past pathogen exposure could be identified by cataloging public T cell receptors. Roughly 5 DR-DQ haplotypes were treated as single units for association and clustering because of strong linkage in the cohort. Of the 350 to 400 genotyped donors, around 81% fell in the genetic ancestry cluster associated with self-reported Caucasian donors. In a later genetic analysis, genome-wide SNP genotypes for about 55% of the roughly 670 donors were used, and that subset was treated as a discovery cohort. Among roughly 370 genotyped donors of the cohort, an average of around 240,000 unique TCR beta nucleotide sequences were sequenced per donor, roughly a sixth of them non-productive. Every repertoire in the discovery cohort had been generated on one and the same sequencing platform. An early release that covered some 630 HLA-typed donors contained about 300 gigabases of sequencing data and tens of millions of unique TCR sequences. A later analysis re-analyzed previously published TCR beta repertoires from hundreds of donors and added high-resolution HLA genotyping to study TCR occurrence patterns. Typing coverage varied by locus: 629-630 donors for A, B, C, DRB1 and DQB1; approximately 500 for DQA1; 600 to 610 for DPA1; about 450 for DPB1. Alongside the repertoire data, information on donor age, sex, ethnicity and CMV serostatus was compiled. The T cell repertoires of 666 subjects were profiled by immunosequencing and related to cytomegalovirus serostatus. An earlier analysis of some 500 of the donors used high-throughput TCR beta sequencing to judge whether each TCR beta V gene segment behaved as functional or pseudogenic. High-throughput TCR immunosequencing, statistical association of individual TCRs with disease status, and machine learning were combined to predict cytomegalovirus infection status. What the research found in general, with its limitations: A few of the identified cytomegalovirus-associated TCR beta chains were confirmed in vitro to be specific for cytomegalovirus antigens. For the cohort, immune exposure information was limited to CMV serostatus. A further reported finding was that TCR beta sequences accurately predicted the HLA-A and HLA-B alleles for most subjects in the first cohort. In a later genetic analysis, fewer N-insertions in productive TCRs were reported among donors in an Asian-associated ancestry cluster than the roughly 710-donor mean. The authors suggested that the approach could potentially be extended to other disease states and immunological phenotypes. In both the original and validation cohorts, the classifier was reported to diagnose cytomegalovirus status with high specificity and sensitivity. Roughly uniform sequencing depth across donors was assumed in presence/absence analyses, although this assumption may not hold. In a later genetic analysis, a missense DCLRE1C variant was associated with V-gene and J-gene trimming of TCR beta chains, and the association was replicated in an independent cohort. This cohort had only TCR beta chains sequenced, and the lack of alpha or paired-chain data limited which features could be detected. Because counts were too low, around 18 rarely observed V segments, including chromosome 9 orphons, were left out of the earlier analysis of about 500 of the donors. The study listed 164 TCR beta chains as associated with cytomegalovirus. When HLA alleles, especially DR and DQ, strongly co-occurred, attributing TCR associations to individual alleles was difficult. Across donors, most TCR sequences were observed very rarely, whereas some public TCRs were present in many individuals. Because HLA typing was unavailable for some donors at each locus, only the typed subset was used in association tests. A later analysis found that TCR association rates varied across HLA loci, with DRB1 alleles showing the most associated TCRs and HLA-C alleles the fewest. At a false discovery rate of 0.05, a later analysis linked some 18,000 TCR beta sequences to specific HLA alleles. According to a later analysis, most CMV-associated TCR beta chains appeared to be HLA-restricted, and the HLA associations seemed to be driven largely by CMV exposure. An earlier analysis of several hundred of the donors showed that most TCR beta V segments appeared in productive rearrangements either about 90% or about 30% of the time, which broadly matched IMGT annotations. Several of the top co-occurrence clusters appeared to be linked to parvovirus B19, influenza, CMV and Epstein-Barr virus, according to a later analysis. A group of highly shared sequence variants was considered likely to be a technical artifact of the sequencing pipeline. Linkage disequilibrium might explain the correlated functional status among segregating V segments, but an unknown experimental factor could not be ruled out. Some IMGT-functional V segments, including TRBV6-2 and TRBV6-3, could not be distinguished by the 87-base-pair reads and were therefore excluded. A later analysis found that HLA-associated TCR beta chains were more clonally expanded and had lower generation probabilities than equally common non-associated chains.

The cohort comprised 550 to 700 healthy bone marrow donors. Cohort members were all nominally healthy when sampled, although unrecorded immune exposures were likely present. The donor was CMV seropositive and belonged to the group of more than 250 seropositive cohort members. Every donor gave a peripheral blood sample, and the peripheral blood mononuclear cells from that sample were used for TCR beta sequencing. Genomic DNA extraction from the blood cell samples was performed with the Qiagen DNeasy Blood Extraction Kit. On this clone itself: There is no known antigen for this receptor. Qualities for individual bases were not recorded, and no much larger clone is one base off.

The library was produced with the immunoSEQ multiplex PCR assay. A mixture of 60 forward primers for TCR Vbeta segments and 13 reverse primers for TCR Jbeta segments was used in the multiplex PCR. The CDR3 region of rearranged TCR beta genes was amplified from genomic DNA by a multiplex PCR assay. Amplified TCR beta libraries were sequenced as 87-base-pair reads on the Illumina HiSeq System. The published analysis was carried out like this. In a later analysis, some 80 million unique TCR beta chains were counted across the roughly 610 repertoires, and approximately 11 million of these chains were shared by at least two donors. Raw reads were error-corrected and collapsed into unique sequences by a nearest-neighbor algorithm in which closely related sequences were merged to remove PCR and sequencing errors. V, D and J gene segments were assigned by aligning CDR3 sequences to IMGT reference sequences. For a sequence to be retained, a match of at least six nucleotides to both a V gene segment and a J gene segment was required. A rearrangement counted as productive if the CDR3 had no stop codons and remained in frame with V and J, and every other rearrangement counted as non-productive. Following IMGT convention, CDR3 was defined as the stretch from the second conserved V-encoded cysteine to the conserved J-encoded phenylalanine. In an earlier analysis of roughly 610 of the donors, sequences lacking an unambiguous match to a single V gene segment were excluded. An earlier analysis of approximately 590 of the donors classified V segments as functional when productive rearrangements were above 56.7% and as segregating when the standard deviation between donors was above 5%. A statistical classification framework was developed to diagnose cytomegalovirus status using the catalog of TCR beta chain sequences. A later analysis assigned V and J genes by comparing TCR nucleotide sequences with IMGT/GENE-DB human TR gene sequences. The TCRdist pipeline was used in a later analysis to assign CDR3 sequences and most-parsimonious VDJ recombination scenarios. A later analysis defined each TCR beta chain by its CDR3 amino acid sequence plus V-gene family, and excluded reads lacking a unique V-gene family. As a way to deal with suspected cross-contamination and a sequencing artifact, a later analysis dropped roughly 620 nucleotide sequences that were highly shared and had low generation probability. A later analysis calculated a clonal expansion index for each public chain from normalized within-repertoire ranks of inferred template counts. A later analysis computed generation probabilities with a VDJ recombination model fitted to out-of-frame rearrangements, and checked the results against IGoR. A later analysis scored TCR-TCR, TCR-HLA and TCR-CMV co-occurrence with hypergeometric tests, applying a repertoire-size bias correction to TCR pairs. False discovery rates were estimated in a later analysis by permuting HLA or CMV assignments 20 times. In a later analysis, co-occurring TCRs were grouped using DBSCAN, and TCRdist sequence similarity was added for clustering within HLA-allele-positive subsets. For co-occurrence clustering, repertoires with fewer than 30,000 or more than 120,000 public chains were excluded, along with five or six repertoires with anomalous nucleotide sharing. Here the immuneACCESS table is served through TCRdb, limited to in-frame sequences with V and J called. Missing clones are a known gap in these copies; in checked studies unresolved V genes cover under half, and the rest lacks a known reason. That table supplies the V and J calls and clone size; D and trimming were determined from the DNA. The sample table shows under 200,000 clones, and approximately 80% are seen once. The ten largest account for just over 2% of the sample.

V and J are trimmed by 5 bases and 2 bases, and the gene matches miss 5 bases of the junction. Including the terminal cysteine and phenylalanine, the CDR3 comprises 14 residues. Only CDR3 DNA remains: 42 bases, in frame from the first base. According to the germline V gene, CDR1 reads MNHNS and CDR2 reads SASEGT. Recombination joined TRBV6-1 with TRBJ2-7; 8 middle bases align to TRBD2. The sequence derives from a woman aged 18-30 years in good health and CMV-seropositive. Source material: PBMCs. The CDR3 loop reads CASSPREGPYEQYF. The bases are TGTGCCAGCAGTCCTCGGGAGGGACCCTACGAGCAGTACTTC.